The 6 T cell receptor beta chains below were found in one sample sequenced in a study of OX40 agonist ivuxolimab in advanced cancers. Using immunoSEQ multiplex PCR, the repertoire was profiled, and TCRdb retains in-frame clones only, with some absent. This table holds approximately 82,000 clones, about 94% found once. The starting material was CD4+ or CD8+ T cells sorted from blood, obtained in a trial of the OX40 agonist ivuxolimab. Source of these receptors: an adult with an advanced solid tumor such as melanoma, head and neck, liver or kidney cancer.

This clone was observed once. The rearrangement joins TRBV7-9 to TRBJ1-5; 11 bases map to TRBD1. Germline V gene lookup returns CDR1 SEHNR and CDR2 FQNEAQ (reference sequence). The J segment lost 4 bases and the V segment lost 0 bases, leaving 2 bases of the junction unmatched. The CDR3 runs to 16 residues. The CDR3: CASSLAGTGGNQPQHF. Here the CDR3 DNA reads TGTGCCAGCAGCTTAGCAGGGACAGGGGGTAATCAGCCCCAGCATTTT. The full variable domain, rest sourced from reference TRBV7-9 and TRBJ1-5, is DTGVSQNPRHKITKRGQNVTFRCDPISEHNRLYWYRQTLGQGPEFLTYFQNEAQLEKSRLLSDRFSAERPKGSFSTLEIQRTEQGDSAMYLCASSLAGTGGNQPQHFGDGTRLSIL.

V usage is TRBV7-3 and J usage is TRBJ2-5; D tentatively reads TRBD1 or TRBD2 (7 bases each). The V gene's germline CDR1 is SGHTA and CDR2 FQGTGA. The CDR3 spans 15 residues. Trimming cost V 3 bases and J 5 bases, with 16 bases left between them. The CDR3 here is CASSLGGGDWETQYF. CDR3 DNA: TGTGCCAGCAGCTTGGGAGGGGGCGATTGGGAGACCCAGTACTTC.

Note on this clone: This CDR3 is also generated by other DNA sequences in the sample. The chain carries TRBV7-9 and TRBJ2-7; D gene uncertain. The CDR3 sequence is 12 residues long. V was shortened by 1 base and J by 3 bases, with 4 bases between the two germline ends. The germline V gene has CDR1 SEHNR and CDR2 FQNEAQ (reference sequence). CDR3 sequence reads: CASSLVVYEQYF. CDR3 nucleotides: TGTGCCAGCAGCTTAGTGGTCTACGAGCAGTACTTC.

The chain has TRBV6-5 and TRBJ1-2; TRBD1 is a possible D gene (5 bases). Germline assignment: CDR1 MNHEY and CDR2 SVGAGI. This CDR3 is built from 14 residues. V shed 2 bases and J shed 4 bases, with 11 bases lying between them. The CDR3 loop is CASSYGGEGYGYTF. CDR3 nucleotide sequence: TGTGCCAGCAGTTACGGGGGTGAGGGCTATGGCTACACCTTC.

The CDR3 here is CASSPGQGAPYGYTF. The CDR3 DNA sequence: TGCGCCAGCAGCCCGGGACAGGGGGCACCGTATGGCTACACCTTC. The chain joins TRBV5-1 to TRBJ1-2, with 12 nucleotides matching TRBD1. Germline loops: CDR1 SGHRS, CDR2 YFSETQ. V dropped 4 bases and J dropped 5; count of bases not matched to a gene: 6. This CDR3 spans 15 amino acids.

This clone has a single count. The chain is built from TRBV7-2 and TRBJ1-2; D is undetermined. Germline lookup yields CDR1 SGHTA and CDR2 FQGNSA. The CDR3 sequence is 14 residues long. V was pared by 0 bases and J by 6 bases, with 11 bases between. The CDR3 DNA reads TGTGCCAGCAGCTTAGCGGACGGGATCAATGGCTACACCTTC. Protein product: CASSLADGINGYTF.